These T cell receptor beta chains were read from a single sample in a study of Graves' ophthalmopathy and Graves' hyperthyroidism. TCRdb processed the multiplex PCR reads anew with MiXCR; each CDR3 protein has one entry. The repertoire holds fewer than 400,000 distinct CDR3 sequences, approximately 20% seen once, with 1.6% in the top ten. The sample consisted of peripheral blood. Receptors originate from a woman between 18 and 30 years old with Graves' ophthalmopathy. The CDR3 runs from the conserved cysteine through the conserved F or W. D genes are given only for firm matches. Where a row states a size, it is once, few, many or the class of an expanded clone; other rows omit it.

abundance: .; j_gene: TRBJ2-7; v_gene: TRBV28; d_gene: TRBD2; len: 14; CDR3nt: TGTGCCAGCAGCCGTAGCGGGACAAACCACGAGCAGTACTTC; CDR3aa: CASSRSGTNHEQYF
abundance: many; j_gene: TRBJ1-1; v_gene: TRBV12-3/TRBV12-4; d_gene: TRBD1; len: 13; CDR3nt: TGTGCCAGCAGTTTGGTGGGACAGGGGGGAGCTTTCTTT; CDR3aa: CASSLVGQGGAFF
abundance: many; j_gene: TRBJ2-3; v_gene: TRBV6-5; d_gene: TRBD1; len: 16; CDR3nt: TGTGCCAGCAGTTCGCCAAGGACAGGGGGCACAGATACGCAGTATTTT; CDR3aa: CASSSPRTGGTDTQYF
abundance: many; j_gene: TRBJ2-1; v_gene: TRBV15; d_gene: TRBD2; len: 15; CDR3nt: TGTGCCACCAGCTTCGGGACTAGCGGGAGCAATGAGCAGTTCTTC; CDR3aa: CATSFGTSGSNEQFF
abundance: many; j_gene: TRBJ2-7; v_gene: TRBV6-1; d_gene: TRBD1; len: 16; CDR3nt: TGTGCCAGCAGACCCGGGACAGGGGTCACGAGCTACGAGCAGTACTTC; CDR3aa: CASRPGTGVTSYEQYF
abundance: many; j_gene: TRBJ2-7; v_gene: TRBV6-2/TRBV6-3; d_gene: .; len: 13; CDR3nt: TGTGCCAGCAGTCCTACACCCCGACGAGAGCAGTACTTC; CDR3aa: CASSPTPRREQYF
abundance: .; j_gene: TRBJ2-7; v_gene: TRBV7-9; d_gene: .; len: 13; CDR3nt: TGTGCCAGCAGCTTAGAGTTCAGCTACGAGCAGTACTTC; CDR3aa: CASSLEFSYEQYF
abundance: .; j_gene: TRBJ2-5; v_gene: TRBV9; d_gene: .; len: 17; CDR3nt: TGTGCCAGCAGCCCCCGGGAGGGGGCACTTCCCCAAGAGACCCAGTACTTC; CDR3aa: CASSPREGALPQETQYF
abundance: many; j_gene: TRBJ1-6; v_gene: TRBV11-2; d_gene: .; len: 15; CDR3nt: TGTGCCAGCAGCATCGCCGGGACAAATAATTCACCCCTCCACTTT; CDR3aa: CASSIAGTNNSPLHF
abundance: many; j_gene: TRBJ1-3; v_gene: TRBV28; d_gene: .; len: 14; CDR3nt: TGTGCCAGCAGTTACGGTCAAGGGGGAAACACCATATATTTT; CDR3aa: CASSYGQGGNTIYF